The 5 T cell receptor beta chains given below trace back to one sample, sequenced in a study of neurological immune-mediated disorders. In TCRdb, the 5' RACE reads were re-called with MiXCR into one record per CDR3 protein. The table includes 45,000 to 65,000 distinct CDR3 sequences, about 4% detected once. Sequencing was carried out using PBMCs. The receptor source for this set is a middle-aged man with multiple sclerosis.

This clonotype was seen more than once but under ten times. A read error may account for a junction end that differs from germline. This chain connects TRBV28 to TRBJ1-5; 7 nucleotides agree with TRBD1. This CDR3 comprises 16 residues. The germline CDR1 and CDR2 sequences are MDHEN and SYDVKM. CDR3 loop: CASSWDSKYSNQPQNF. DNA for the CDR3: TGTGCCAGCAGTTGGGACAGTAAATATAGCAATCAGCCCCAGAATTTT.

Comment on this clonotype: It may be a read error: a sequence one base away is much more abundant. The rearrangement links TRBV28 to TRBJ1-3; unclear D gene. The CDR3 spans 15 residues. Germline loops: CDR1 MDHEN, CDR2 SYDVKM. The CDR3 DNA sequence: TGTGCCAGCGGAGGAGGATTGAGCTCTGGAAAAACCATATATTTT. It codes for CASGGGLSSGKTIYF.

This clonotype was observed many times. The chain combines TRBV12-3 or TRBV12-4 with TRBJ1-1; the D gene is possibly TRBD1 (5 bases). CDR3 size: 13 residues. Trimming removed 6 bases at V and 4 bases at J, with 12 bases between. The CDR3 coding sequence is TGTGCCAGCAGCCTATGGGGGGGCACTGAAGCTTTCTTT. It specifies CASSLWGGTEAFF.

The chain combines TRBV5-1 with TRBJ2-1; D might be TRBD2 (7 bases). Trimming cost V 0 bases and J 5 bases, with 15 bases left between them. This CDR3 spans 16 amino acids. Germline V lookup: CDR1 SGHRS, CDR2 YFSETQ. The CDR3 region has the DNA TGCGCCAGCAGCTTGGAGGGGGGAGGGCCACACAATGAGCAGTTCTTC. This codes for CASSLEGGGPHNEQFF.

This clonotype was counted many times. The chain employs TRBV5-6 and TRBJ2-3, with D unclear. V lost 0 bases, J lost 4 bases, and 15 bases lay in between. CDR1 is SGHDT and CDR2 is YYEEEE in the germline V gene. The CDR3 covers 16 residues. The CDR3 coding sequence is TGTGCCAGCAGCTTGGCCCCTAGTCGGAGAGCAGATACGCAGTATTTT. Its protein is CASSLAPSRRADTQYF.